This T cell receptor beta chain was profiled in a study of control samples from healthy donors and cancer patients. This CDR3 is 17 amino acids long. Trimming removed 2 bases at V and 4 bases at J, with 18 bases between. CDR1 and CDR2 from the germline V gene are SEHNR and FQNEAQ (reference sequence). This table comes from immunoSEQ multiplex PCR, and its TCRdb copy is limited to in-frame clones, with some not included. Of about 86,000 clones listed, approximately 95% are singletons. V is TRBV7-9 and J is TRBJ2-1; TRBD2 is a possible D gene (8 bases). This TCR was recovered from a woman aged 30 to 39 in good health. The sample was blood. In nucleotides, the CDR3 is TGTGCCAGCAGCTTAACTAGGGGGCGGGAGGCATACAATGAGCAGTTCTTC. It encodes CASSLTRGREAYNEQFF. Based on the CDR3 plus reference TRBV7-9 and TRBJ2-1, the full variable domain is DTGVSQNPRHKITKRGQNVTFRCDPISEHNRLYWYRQTLGQGPEFLTYFQNEAQLEKSRLLSDRFSAERPKGSFSTLEIQRTEQGDSAMYLCASSLTRGREAYNEQFFGPGTRLTVL.